This T cell receptor (beta chain) emerged from a study of blood T cell repertoires in COVID-19. Study at large: From T cells, B-cell-depleted T cells, or PBMCs came the material, which was cDNA or gDNA.

The CDR3 runs to 16 residues. Germline lookup yields CDR1 MNHEY and CDR2 SVGAGI. Trimming pared 0 bases from V and 0 bases from J, leaving 12 bases between. Measured with immunoSEQ multiplex PCR; TCRdb has only the in-frame clones, and not every one. The sample holds approximately 100,000 clones, approximately 88% seen once. Sequences were obtained from peripheral blood. The chain recombines TRBV6-5 with TRBJ2-7; tentatively, D is TRBD2 (6 bases). The TCR comes from a woman aged 55-70 years with acute or convalescent COVID-19. CDR3 in DNA: TGTGCCAGCAGTTACTCGGGACTTACGAGCTCCTACGAGCAGTACTTC. Protein sequence: CASSYSGLTSSYEQYF.